This T cell receptor (beta chain) was observed in a study of OX40 agonist ivuxolimab in advanced cancers. Broader study findings: On average, a greater number of expanded clones characterised CD8+ T cells relative to CD4+. Clonal expansion by week 6 occurred in CD4+ and CD8+ blood T cells (at 0.1 to 3.0 mg/kg).

The protocol was immunoSEQ multiplex PCR, while the TCRdb copy is restricted to in-frame clones and leaves out a portion. The profile shows 74,000 or so clones, roughly 91% of them singletons. The V gene's germline CDR1 is SGHTA and CDR2 FQGTGA. V lost 6 bases and J lost 0, with 13 bases in between. CDR3 length equals 15 residues. In this sample, this clone turned up once. Its antigen is still unknown. The J gene is TRBJ2-3, the V gene TRBV7-3; D remains ambiguous. The sequencing here drew on CD4+ or CD8+ T cells sorted from blood, taken in a trial of the OX40 agonist ivuxolimab. This TCR was sampled from an adult with an advanced solid tumor such as melanoma, head and neck, liver or kidney cancer. CDR3 DNA sequence: TGTGCCAGCAGGTCCTCCGCCAGGAGCACAGATACGCAGTATTTT. This sequence encodes CASRSSARSTDTQYF.